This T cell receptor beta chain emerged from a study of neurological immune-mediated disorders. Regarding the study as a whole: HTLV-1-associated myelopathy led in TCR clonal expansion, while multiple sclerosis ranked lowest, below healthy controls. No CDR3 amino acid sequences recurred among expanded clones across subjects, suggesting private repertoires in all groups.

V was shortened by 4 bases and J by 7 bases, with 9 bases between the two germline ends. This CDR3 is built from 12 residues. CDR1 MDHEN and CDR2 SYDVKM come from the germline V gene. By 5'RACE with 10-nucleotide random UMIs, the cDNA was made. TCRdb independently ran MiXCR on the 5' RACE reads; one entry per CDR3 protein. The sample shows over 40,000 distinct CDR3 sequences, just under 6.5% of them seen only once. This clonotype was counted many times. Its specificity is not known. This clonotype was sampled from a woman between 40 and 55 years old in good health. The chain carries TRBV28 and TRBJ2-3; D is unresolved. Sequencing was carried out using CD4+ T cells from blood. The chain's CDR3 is CASSSHVNTQYF. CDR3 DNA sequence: TGTGCCAGCAGTTCGCACGTGAATACGCAGTATTTT.